These T cell receptor beta chains were read from a single sample in a study of OX40 agonist ivuxolimab in advanced cancers. Assay: immunoSEQ multiplex PCR; the TCRdb copy retains only in-frame clones and omits some. The sample shows about 56,000 clones, roughly 80% of them seen only once. This sample comprised CD4+ or CD8+ T cells sorted from blood, obtained in a trial of the OX40 agonist ivuxolimab. These receptors were collected from an adult with an advanced solid tumor such as melanoma, head and neck, liver or kidney cancer. The CDR3 runs from the conserved cysteine through the conserved F or W. Fields, in order: D gene, J gene, V gene, clone size, CDR3 DNA, CDR3 protein. The D gene is left open where the match is weak. Clone size is stated in some rows and not others, as once, few, many or a class when expanded.

>TRBD2|TRBJ2-2|TRBV4-1|NA
TGCGCCAGCAGCCTCATATCTGGTTTAGCGGGAGAAGCCGGGGAGCTGTTTTTT
CASSLISGLAGEAGELFF
>NA|TRBJ1-5|TRBV7-2|once
TGTGCCAGCAGCCCCCGACCGACTCTAGGCAATCAGCCCCAGCATTTT
CASSPRPTLGNQPQHF
>NA|TRBJ2-3|TRBV5-4|NA
TGTGCCAGCAGCTTGGGGACGGGACGGGGCGCAGATACGCAGTATTTT
CASSLGTGRGADTQYF
>NA|TRBJ1-4|TRBV7-9|once
TGTGCCAGCAGCTTCGGTTCGACGGAAAAACTGTTTTTT
CASSFGSTEKLFF
>NA|TRBJ1-2|TRBV5-1|NA
TGCGCCAGCAACCCCGGGACCGATTATGGCTACACCTTC
CASNPGTDYGYTF
>NA|TRBJ2-3|TRBV18|NA
TGTGCCAGCTCTCCACAGCGACAGCAGGGAGGAGATACGCAGTATTTT
CASSPQRQQGGDTQYF
>NA|TRBJ1-3|TRBV27|NA
TGTGCCAGCGGGGCGCGAGGAAACACCATATATTTT
CASGARGNTIYF
>TRBD1|TRBJ1-1|TRBV6-5|NA
TGTGCCAGCAGTTACACCGACAGGGACACTGAAGCTTTCTTT
CASSYTDRDTEAFF
>NA|TRBJ1-5|TRBV4-3|few
TGCGCCAGCAGCCGAGGGACGGTTGATCAGCCCCAGCATTTT
CASSRGTVDQPQHF
>NA|TRBJ2-1|TRBV6-1|NA
TGTGCCAGCAGTGCCGTCGGAGTTTACAATGAGCAGTTCTTC
CASSAVGVYNEQFF
>TRBD1|TRBJ2-1|TRBV28|NA
TGTGCCAGCAGTCTACACGGGACAGGTTACTACAATGAGCAGTTCTTC
CASSLHGTGYYNEQFF
>NA|TRBJ1-3|TRBV30|NA
TGTGCCTGGAGTGGGGGGTCAGGAAACACCATATATTTT
CAWSGGSGNTIYF
>TRBD1|TRBJ2-1|TRBV2|NA
TGTGCCAGCACCATGGCCGGGACAGGGGTTCTACGGCGTGAGCAGTTCTTC
CASTMAGTGVLRREQFF
>NA|TRBJ2-7|TRBV5-4|medium-sized
TGTGCCAGCAGCTTAAAGGGGCGGCCCTACGAGCAGTACTTC
CASSLKGRPYEQYF
>NA|TRBJ2-3|TRBV11-2|NA
TGTGCCAGCAGCCCCCGGGGTACATCTAGCACAGATACGCAGTATTTT
CASSPRGTSSTDTQYF
>TRBD1|TRBJ2-5|TRBV5-6|NA
TGTGCCAGCAGCTTGGCTTGGACAGGAGGCCAAGAGACCCAGTACTTC
CASSLAWTGGQETQYF
>NA|TRBJ1-4|TRBV15|NA
TGTGCCACCGTTGACAGCCGCGTCTCTAATGAAAAACTGTTTTTT
CATVDSRVSNEKLFF
>TRBD2|TRBJ2-2|TRBV18|NA
TGTGCCAGCTCACCCCCGCCGGGAGGCGGGGAGCTGTTTTTT
CASSPPPGGGELFF
>NA|TRBJ1-5|TRBV5-5|few
TGTGCCAGCAGCTTGGCGGATCAGCCCCAGCATTTT
CASSLADQPQHF
>TRBD1|TRBJ1-6|TRBV2|NA
TGTGCCAGCTGGCAGGGGGGAAATTCACCCCTCCACTTT
CASWQGGNSPLHF
>NA|TRBJ2-3|TRBV5-1|NA
TGCGCCAGCAGCTTGGACGGGAAGGGTACAGATACGCAGTATTTT
CASSLDGKGTDTQYF
>NA|TRBJ1-1|TRBV9|NA
TGTGCCAGCAGCGTAGCTGGAGGACTCAGCAACACTGAAGCTTTCTTT
CASSVAGGLSNTEAFF
>NA|TRBJ1-1|TRBV5-4|NA
TGTGCCAGCACCCAAGCTACAGGGAGTAACACTGAAGCTTTCTTT
CASTQATGSNTEAFF
>NA|TRBJ2-3|TRBV28|NA
TGTGCCAGCAGCCCCTCGTGGGCCGGAACAGATACGCAGTATTTT
CASSPSWAGTDTQYF
>TRBD2|TRBJ2-2|TRBV6-6|NA
TGTGCCAGCAGTCTGGGGACTACCCGGATCGGGGAGCTGTTTTTT
CASSLGTTRIGELFF
>TRBD1|TRBJ1-1|TRBV6-6|NA
TGTGCCAGCAGTTACTCAGGGGGCGTGAACACTGAAGCTTTCTTT
CASSYSGGVNTEAFF
>NA|TRBJ1-1|TRBV5-4|NA
TGTGCCAGCAGCTTGGCCTTAGGGGACACTGAAGCTTTCTTT
CASSLALGDTEAFF
>TRBD1|TRBJ1-4|TRBV25-1|NA
TGTGCCAGCAGTGACCGGACAGGGGGCGAAACTAATGAAAAACTGTTTTTT
CASSDRTGGETNEKLFF
>TRBD1|TRBJ1-5|TRBV7-9|few
TGTGCCAGCAGCCAAGACCGCGAGGGGGCAGGCAGAGGGCAGCCCCAGCATTTT
CASSQDREGAGRGQPQHF
>NA|TRBJ1-1|TRBV7-8|NA
TGTGCCAGCAGCTCCATTTACTCGGGGAGGAACACTGAAGCTTTCTTT
CASSSIYSGRNTEAFF
>NA|TRBJ2-2|TRBV18|once
TGTGCCAGCTCGCCGACAGTTAACACCGGGGAGCTGTTTTTT
CASSPTVNTGELFF
>TRBD1|TRBJ1-6|TRBV14|NA
TGTGCCAGCAGCCTGGACAGGGACTCCTATAATTCACCCCTCCACTTT
CASSLDRDSYNSPLHF
>TRBD1|TRBJ1-2|TRBV11-2|few
TGTGCCAGCAGCCCTACGGGACAGGACTATGGCTACACCTTC
CASSPTGQDYGYTF
>TRBD1|TRBJ1-4|TRBV19|NA
TGTGCCAGTAGTTCGGGACAGGAGTACGCAACTAATGAAAAACTGTTTTTT
CASSSGQEYATNEKLFF
>NA|TRBJ1-1|TRBV25-1|NA
TGTGCCAGCAGTGGGTCCTCCTGGAACACTGAAGCTTTCTTT
CASSGSSWNTEAFF
>NA|TRBJ2-7|TRBV2|few
TGTGCCAGCAGCCGGAATCGGGACCACGAGCAGTACTTC
CASSRNRDHEQYF
>NA|TRBJ1-2|TRBV2|NA
TGTGCCAGCACGATCCCCCTTGGCTACACCTTC
CASTIPLGYTF
>NA|TRBJ2-7|TRBV28|NA
TGTGCCAGCGGGGGCGAACTCTCCTACGAGCAGTACTTC
CASGGELSYEQYF
>NA|TRBJ2-1|TRBV11-2|NA
TGTGCCAGCATGCCAGCGCGGGAAGGCAATGAGCAGTTCTTC
CASMPAREGNEQFF
>NA|TRBJ2-5|TRBV5-1|NA
TGCGCCAGCAGCTTGGTAGCCCCGGGGTTAGAGACCCAGTACTTC
CASSLVAPGLETQYF
>NA|TRBJ2-7|TRBV4-2|NA
TGTGCCAGCAGCCAAGAAGGCAGGATTGGCGAGCAGTACTTC
CASSQEGRIGEQYF